Listed here are 31 T cell receptor beta chains from one sample, sequenced in a study of blood T cell repertoires in COVID-19. Libraries were prepared by immunoSEQ multiplex PCR; TCRdb keeps only in-frame clonotypes and omits some of them. This sample has around 230,000 clones, with about 91% found just once. Sequencing input: PBMCs or T cells enriched from blood (not recorded which). These receptors originate from a woman aged 40 to 50 with acute COVID-19.

This clone is a singleton in its sample. This chain uses TRBV28 with TRBJ2-7; TRBD2 matches at 11 bases. V dropped 3 bases and J dropped 6; count of bases not matched to a gene: 4. In germline, CDR1 is MDHEN, CDR2 SYDVKM. The CDR3 extends over 14 amino acids. The CDR3 sequence is CASSFLAGGGEQYV. CDR3 sequence (DNA): TGTGCCAGCAGTTTTCTAGCGGGAGGTGGCGAGCAGTACGTC.

The chain combines TRBV10-3 with TRBJ1-2, with 8 positions matching TRBD1. J gave up 1 base and V 10 bases, and 8 bases lay outside the gene matches. The CDR3 spans 14 residues. Germline assignment: CDR1 ENHRY and CDR2 SYGVKD. This chain's CDR3 is CATQGAGLNYGYTF. The CDR3 DNA sequence: TGTGCCACCCAGGGGGCAGGGCTTAACTATGGCTACACCTTC.

This clone has only one observation. V gene TRBV21-1 combines with J gene TRBJ2-1; the DNA was not compared with TRBD2, the D call given in the table. TRBV21-1 has pseudogene status. The CDR3 extends over 13 amino acids. CDR3 DNA: TGTGCCAGCAGCGGCCGACTGCGCAATGAGCAGTTCTTC. It is translated as CASSGRLRNEQFF.

This rearrangement joins TRBV29-1 to TRBJ1-2, with TRBD1 as a possible D gene (5 bases). Germline loops: CDR1 SQVTM, CDR2 ANQGSEA. V was clipped by 7 bases and J by 1 base, with 16 bases between them. This CDR3 is 14 amino acids long. The CDR3 loop reads CSAVGTGGNYGYTF. Written as DNA, the CDR3 is TGCAGCGCCGTGGGTACGGGGGGTAACTATGGCTACACCTTC.

The chain couples TRBV12-3 or TRBV12-4 to TRBJ2-5; 9 bases are a match to TRBD2. The CDR3 length is 13 residues. V gave up 4 bases and J gave up 3 bases; unmatched junction bases: 0. In DNA, the CDR3 is TGTGCCAGCAGTTCTAGCGGGGAAGAGACCCAGTACTTC. The encoded protein is CASSSSGEETQYF.

This rearrangement joins TRBV30 to TRBJ1-1, with a weak D call TRBD1 (6 bases). Germline V gene sequence: CDR1 GTSNPN, CDR2 SVGIG (reference sequence). The CDR3 sequence is 13 residues long. V lost 6 bases to trimming and J lost 5 bases, with 16 bases between them. The CDR3 reads CACSRGGLTEAFF. CDR3 bases: TGTGCCTGCTCCCGCGGGGGCTTGACTGAAGCTTTCTTT.

This sequence joins TRBV6-2 or TRBV6-3 and TRBJ2-7; unclear D gene. CDR1 MNHEY and CDR2 SVGEGT come from the germline V gene. Between the trimmed V and J ends, which lost 6 bases and 2 bases, there was a span of 5 bases. The CDR3 totals 11 residues. CDR3 coding DNA: TGTGCCAGCAGCCTAACCTACGAGCAGTACTTC. Protein sequence: CASSLTYEQYF.

The V call is TRBV12-3 or TRBV12-4, the J call TRBJ1-2; tentative D call: TRBD1 (5 bases). There are 12 residues in the CDR3. The V and J ends lost 5 bases and 8 bases respectively, with 12 bases between them. The CDR3 region is CASSTGTSGYTF. Here the CDR3 DNA reads TGTGCCAGCAGTACCGGGACTTCGGGCTACACCTTC.

The V gene is TRBV6-9, the J gene TRBJ1-3, with D uncertain. Trimming removed 6 bases from V and 0 bases from J, with 18 bases in between. This CDR3 comprises 17 residues. Germline V lookup: CDR1 MNHGY, CDR2 SVAAGI. CDR3 residues: CASRRNSEGGSGNTIYF. For the CDR3, the DNA is TGTGCCAGCAGGCGAAACTCGGAAGGAGGCTCTGGAAACACCATATATTTT.

CDR3 bases: TGTGCCAGCTCCCCGTCGCACGTACTAAGCTCCTATAATTCACCCCTCCACTTT. Encoded protein: CASSPSHVLSSYNSPLHF. The chain joins TRBV11-2 to TRBJ1-6, with D unclear. Deletions cut 8 bases from V and 0 bases from J, with 20 bases between. CDR3 length equals 18 residues. CDR1 and CDR2 (germline): SGHAT, FQNNGV.

This rearrangement joins TRBV24-1 to TRBJ1-2; TRBD1 is a possible D gene (6 bases). CDR1 is KGHDR, CDR2 SFDVKD, per germline. This CDR3 contains 16 residues. V was cut by 3 bases and J by 3 bases, with 16 bases left in between. CDR3 coding DNA: TGTGCCACCAGTGATCCCTCACAGGGAGGGGACTATGGCTACACCTTC. Amino acid sequence: CATSDPSQGGDYGYTF.

This clone was detected only once. The chain is built from TRBV5-1 and TRBJ2-2; 8 bases are shared with TRBD2. V shed 2 bases and J 2 bases; nucleotides not matched to a gene: 5. The germline V gene has CDR1 SGHRS and CDR2 YFSETQ. The CDR3 length is 16 residues. In DNA, the CDR3 is TGCGCCAGCAGCTTTTTTGCGGGGGGCAACACCGGGGAGCTGTTTTTT. Amino acid sequence: CASSFFAGGNTGELFF.

V is TRBV6-2 or TRBV6-3 and J is TRBJ2-3, with D possibly matching TRBD1 (5 bases). Germline CDR1 reads MNHEY; CDR2 reads SVGEGT. Trimming stripped 1 base from V and 0 bases from J, with 8 bases between. There are 15 residues in the CDR3. CDR3 DNA sequence: TGTGCCAGCAGTTACTGGAAGGGGAGCACAGATACGCAGTATTTT. Translated: CASSYWKGSTDTQYF.

The chain joins TRBV7-2 to TRBJ2-7; maybe TRBD2 (6 bases). The CDR3 covers 15 residues. Germline CDR1 reads SGHTA; CDR2 reads FQGNSA. The ends were cut back, 1 base at V and 2 bases at J, with 12 bases in the middle. Written as DNA, the CDR3 is TGTGCCAGCAGCTTAGAGGGCGGGGTCACCTACGAGCAGTACGTC. The encoded protein is CASSLEGGVTYEQYV.

This clone has just one count. The sample contains more than one DNA sequence encoding this CDR3. The rearrangement joins TRBV24-1 to TRBJ1-1, with D unresolved. Germline values: CDR1 KGHDR, CDR2 SFDVKD. The CDR3 spans 12 residues. V was pared by 4 bases and J by 4 bases, with 6 bases between. CDR3 in DNA: TGTGCCACCAGTGAAAGAGGCACTGAAGCTTTCTTT. Protein sequence: CATSERGTEAFF.

This clone was counted once. The CDR3 DNA reads TGTGCCAGCAGCTTGGACAGGGAATCCGGGGAGCTGTTTTTT. Translation gives CASSLDRESGELFF. This chain uses TRBV7-9 with TRBJ2-2; TRBD1 aligns across 8 bases. This CDR3 has 14 amino acids. Trimming at V came to 3 bases and at J to 6 bases, leaving 3 bases not matched to a gene. Germline CDR1 is SEHNR and CDR2 is FQNEAQ (reference sequence).

The rearrangement uses TRBV23-1 and TRBJ1-2; 8 bases are a match to TRBD1. TRBV23-1 is an open reading frame, and its role is uncertain. The CDR3 is made up of 16 amino acids. The ends lost 1 base at V and 4 bases at J; junction bases unmatched: 8. This CDR3 is CASSQYSRTGIYGYTF. The CDR3 DNA follows: TGCGCCAGCAGTCAATATTCCCGGACAGGGATCTATGGCTACACCTTC.

The CDR3 sequence is CASSLTAGTYEQYF. The CDR3 DNA reads as TGTGCCAGCAGCTTAACGGCGGGGACCTACGAGCAGTACTTC. The chain combines TRBV7-8 with TRBJ2-7; maybe TRBD2 (6 bases). CDR3 size: 14 residues. Trimming removed 2 bases from V and 2 bases from J, with 10 bases in between. Germline V gene data show CDR1 as SGHVS and CDR2 as FQNEAQ. The whole variable domain, remainder taken from reference TRBV7-8 and TRBJ2-7, is GAGVSQSPRYKVAKRGQDVALRCDPISGHVSLFWYQQALGQGPEFLTYFQNEAQLDKSGLPSDRFFAERPEGSVSTLKIQRTQQEDSAVYLCASSLTAGTYEQYFGPGTRLTVT.

The rearrangement uses TRBV4-3 and TRBJ2-1; a possible D gene is TRBD2 (5 bases). CDR3 size: 18 residues. Germline V gene data show CDR1 as LGHNA and CDR2 as YSLEER. V was clipped by 1 base and J by 1 base, with 17 bases between them. The CDR3 sequence is CASSQGVSGGPSYNEQFF. CDR3 DNA: TGCGCCAGCAGCCAAGGGGTAAGCGGCGGCCCTTCCTACAATGAGCAGTTCTTC.

On this clone itself: The same CDR3 arises from other DNA sequences in this sample as well. V usage is TRBV7-9 and J usage is TRBJ2-7; perhaps TRBD2 as D (6 bases). The V end was cut by 0 bases, the J end by 3 bases, with 6 bases between. Germline CDR1 and CDR2: SEHNR and FQNEAQ (reference sequence). The CDR3 is 13 amino acids. The CDR3 spells CASSLAGGYEQYF. CDR3 bases: TGTGCCAGCAGCTTAGCCGGGGGCTACGAGCAGTACTTC.

CDR3 amino acids: CASSHVLAGSGADTQYF. The CDR3, as DNA: TGTGCCAGCAGCCATGTACTGGCTGGGTCGGGGGCAGATACGCAGTATTTT. The chain links TRBV3-1 (or the pseudogene TRBV3-2) to TRBJ2-3, with a tentative D call TRBD2 (6 bases). This CDR3 has 17 amino acids. Trimming left V 3 bases short and J 4 bases short, with 20 bases between. The V gene's germline CDR1 is LGHDT and CDR2 YNNKEL (reference sequence).

The chain recombines TRBV7-2 with TRBJ2-3; weak D call: TRBD2 (7 bases). The CDR3 loop spans 15 amino acids. The V end was cut by 5 bases, the J end by 5 bases, with 17 bases between. The germline V gene encodes CDR1 SGHTA and CDR2 FQGNSA. The CDR3 DNA follows: TGTGCCAGCAGCCCCTGGAGGGGGGGTGGAGATACGCAGTATTTT. It codes for CASSPWRGGGDTQYF.

V and J are TRBV7-9 and TRBJ2-5; 7 nucleotides match TRBD1. J lost 2 bases, V lost 4 bases, and 7 bases had no gene match. Germline values: CDR1 SEHNR, CDR2 FQNEAQ (reference sequence). CDR3 size: 15 residues. CDR3 DNA: TGTGCCAGCAGCTCACCATCACAGGGGCAAGAGACCCAGTACTTC. Its protein product is CASSSPSQGQETQYF.

This clone is medium-sized by share. The gene calls are TRBV6-2 or TRBV6-3 and TRBJ2-7; TRBD2 agrees at 9 bases. The V gene end was trimmed by 0 bases and the J gene end by 4 bases; junction bases not matched to a gene: 10. Germline CDR1 reads MNHEY; CDR2 reads SVGEGT. This CDR3 is built from 17 residues. CDR3 in amino acids: CASSYSMTSGENYEQYF. CDR3 coding DNA: TGTGCCAGCAGTTACTCGATGACTAGCGGAGAAAATTACGAGCAGTACTTC.

This chain links TRBV7-6 with TRBJ1-4; 7 bases map to TRBD1. The V gene end was trimmed by 2 bases and the J gene end by 8 bases; junction bases not matched to a gene: 20. Germline V CDR1 and CDR2: SGHVS, FNYEAQ. The CDR3 spans 19 residues. CDR3 residues: CASSLTFLGNRGGQEKLFF. CDR3 DNA sequence: TGTGCCAGCAGCTTAACCTTTTTGGGCAACAGGGGCGGTCAAGAAAAACTGTTTTTT. The whole variable domain, filled in from reference TRBV7-6 and TRBJ1-4, reads GAGVSQSPRYKVTKRGQDVALRCDPISGHVSLYWYRQALGQGPEFLTYFNYEAQQDKSGLPNDRFSAERPEGSISTLTIQRTEQRDSAMYRCASSLTFLGNRGGQEKLFFGSGTQLSVL.

This chain's CDR3 is CASSLGRGGVDEQYF. The CDR3 DNA sequence: TGCGCCAGCAGCTTGGGGCGCGGGGGTGTCGACGAGCAGTACTTC. The chain joins TRBV5-1 to TRBJ2-7; 7 bases fit TRBD2. There are 15 residues in the CDR3. Per the germline V gene, CDR1 is SGHRS and CDR2 is YFSETQ. V was clipped by 0 bases and J by 5 bases; unmatched bases: 8.

The CDR3 here is CASSQEGDRNYGYTF. The DNA of the CDR3 is TGTGCCAGCAGCCAAGAGGGGGACAGGAACTATGGCTACACCTTC. V and J are TRBV4-2 and TRBJ1-2; 8 nucleotides agree with TRBD1. CDR3 size: 15 residues. V lost 0 bases to trimming and J lost 2 bases; unmatched junction nucleotides: 2. Germline assignment: CDR1 LGHNA and CDR2 YNFKEQ.

The chain has TRBV30 and TRBJ1-5; D perhaps matches TRBD1 (6 bases). The CDR3 has 18 amino acids. V was shortened by 2 bases and J by 1 base, with 21 bases between the two germline ends. Per the germline V gene, CDR1 is GTSNPN and CDR2 is SVGIG (reference sequence). CDR3: CAWSRSDHRDTSNQPQHF. CDR3 sequence (DNA): TGTGCCTGGAGTCGCTCTGACCACCGGGACACCAGCAATCAGCCCCAGCATTTT.

This clone was picked up a small number of times. The rearrangement links TRBV19 to TRBJ1-6, with D perhaps matching TRBD1 (5 bases). Trimming pared 7 bases from V and 7 bases from J, leaving 20 bases between. The CDR3 is 16 residues long. Germline-derived CDR1 and CDR2 are LNHDA and SQIVND (reference sequence). The CDR3 DNA reads as TGTGCCAGTACTAGTAAAGAGAGGACAAGCAATTCACCCCTCCACTTT. It encodes CASTSKERTSNSPLHF. The entire variable domain, with the rest obtained from reference TRBV19 and TRBJ1-6, is as follows: DGGITQSPKYLFRKEGQNVTLSCEQNLNHDAMYWYRQDPGQGLRLIYYSQIVNDFQKGDIAEGYSVSREKKESFPLTVTSAQKNPTAFYLCASTSKERTSNSPLHFGNGTRLTVT.

This chain uses TRBV25-1 with TRBJ2-5; TRBD1 agrees at 9 bases. CDR3 length equals 16 residues. CDR1 is MGHDK and CDR2 is SYGVNS in the germline V gene. J was trimmed by 3 bases and V by 1 base; bases with no gene match: 6. CDR3 residues: CASSEFAGTGKETQYF. The CDR3 DNA reads as TGTGCCAGCAGTGAATTTGCCGGGACAGGGAAAGAGACCCAGTACTTC.

The count of this clone is one. The chain carries TRBV7-9 and TRBJ1-6, with no clear D. Germline CDR1 reads SEHNR; CDR2 reads FQNEAQ (reference sequence). V was cut by 4 bases and J by 9 bases, with 19 bases left in between. CDR3 length: 16 amino acids. The CDR3 spells CASSSDYPVPGSPLHF. The CDR3 nucleotides are TGTGCCAGCAGCTCAGACTACCCCGTCCCGGGTTCACCCCTCCACTTT.